The clone carrying this T cell receptor (beta chain) was recorded only once. Here immunoSEQ multiplex PCR was the method, and the copy in TCRdb shows in-frame clones only, minus some. The sample records 81,000 or so clones, 80% to 90% being singletons. Germline values: CDR1 SGHKS, CDR2 YYEKEE (reference sequence). With 1 base removed from V and 4 bases from J, the gap between germline ends came to 6 bases. This CDR3 has 13 amino acids. This entry is derived from a study of blood T cell repertoires in COVID-19. This chain uses TRBV5-5 with TRBJ1-5; no clear D gene. Sequenced: peripheral blood. The sequence came from a human donor in a cohort sampled during active COVID-19. The CDR3 spells CASSLILNQPQHF. The CDR3 DNA reads TGTGCCAGCAGCTTGATACTGAATCAGCCCCAGCATTTT.